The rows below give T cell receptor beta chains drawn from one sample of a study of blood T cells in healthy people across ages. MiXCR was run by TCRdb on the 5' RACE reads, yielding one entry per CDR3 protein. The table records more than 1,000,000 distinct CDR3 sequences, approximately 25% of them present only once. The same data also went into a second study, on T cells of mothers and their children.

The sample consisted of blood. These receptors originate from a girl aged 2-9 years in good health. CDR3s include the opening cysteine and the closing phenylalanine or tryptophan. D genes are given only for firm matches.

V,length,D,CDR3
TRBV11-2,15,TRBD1,CASSQDRGLYYEQYF
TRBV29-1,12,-,CSVRGRTDEQFF
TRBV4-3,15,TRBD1,CASSHVQGARETQYF
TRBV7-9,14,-,CASSSKTDQETQYF
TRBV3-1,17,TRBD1,CASSQELRQGANEKLFF
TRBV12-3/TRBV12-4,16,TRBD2,CASRQSAGGKSDAQYF
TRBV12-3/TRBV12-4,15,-,CASTGGSATNEKLFF
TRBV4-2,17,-,CASSPRVRDYLFNGYTF
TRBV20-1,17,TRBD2,CSAGGASGELLGNEQFF
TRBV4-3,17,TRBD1,CASSQDPRTGSYNEQFF
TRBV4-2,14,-,CASSPSRRAETQYF
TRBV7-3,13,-,CASSSPPRDEQCF
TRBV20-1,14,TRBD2,CSASGAGDSYEQYF
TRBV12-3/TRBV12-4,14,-,CASRPREVNYGYTF
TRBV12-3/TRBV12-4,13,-,CASGTSLGDTQYF
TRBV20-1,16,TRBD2,CSARPYGGRKGNEQFF
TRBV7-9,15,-,CASSEGEGAPDEQYF
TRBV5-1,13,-,CASSSYPEDTQYF
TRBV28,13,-,CASSFSWKGEAFF
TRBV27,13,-,CAIWDANTGELFF
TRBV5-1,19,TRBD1,CASRPHVFTGTGATGELFF
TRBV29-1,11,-,CSVLAAGELFF
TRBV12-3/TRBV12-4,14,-,CASTLKRGLYEQYF
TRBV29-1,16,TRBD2,CSVDLTGLAGLDTQYF
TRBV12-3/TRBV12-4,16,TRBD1,CASSSRPGQGIGEQYF
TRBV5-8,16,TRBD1,CASSLGVGTGIYEQYF
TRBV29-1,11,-,CSGEQGNTIYF